The T cell receptor beta chain under discussion was sequenced for a study of early T cells in non-severe SARS-CoV-2 infection. The CDR3 consists of 13 residues. Per the germline V gene, CDR1 is MNHEY and CDR2 is SVGEGT. V was trimmed by 6 bases and J by 4 bases, leaving 13 bases between them. From the 5' RACE reads, TCRdb called clonotypes with MiXCR, one entry per CDR3 protein. The table shows approximately 70,000 distinct CDR3 sequences, with 12% occurring only once. The chain joins TRBV6-2 or TRBV6-3 to TRBJ2-7, with D possibly matching TRBD1 (5 bases). The TCR comes from an adult who was a healthcare worker with PCR-confirmed SARS-CoV-2 infection or an uninfected control (not recorded which). Sequencing used whole blood. In nucleotides, the CDR3 is TGTGCCAGCAGCTACAACAGGTTGTACGAGCAGTACTTC. This encodes CASSYNRLYEQYF.